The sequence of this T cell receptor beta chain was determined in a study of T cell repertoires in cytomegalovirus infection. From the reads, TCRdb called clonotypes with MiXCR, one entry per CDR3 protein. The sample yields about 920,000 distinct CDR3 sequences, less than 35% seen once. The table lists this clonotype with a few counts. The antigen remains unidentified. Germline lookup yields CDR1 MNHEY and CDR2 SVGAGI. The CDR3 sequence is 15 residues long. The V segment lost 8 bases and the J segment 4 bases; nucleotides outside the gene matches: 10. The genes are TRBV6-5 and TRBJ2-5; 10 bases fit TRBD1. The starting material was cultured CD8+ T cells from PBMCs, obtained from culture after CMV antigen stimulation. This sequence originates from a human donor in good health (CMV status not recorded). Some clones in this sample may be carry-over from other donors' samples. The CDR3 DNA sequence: TGTGCCAGCCGCCGCGGGACAGGGGATCGAGAGACCCAGTACTTC. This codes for CASRRGTGDRETQYF.